The clone carrying this T cell receptor beta chain was picked up one time. The data derive from a study of cytomegalovirus exposure and HLA in healthy donors. A multiplex PCR was run with 60 Vbeta primers and 13 Jbeta primers. The method was immunoSEQ multiplex PCR; TCRdb's version includes in-frame clones alone and lacks a portion of them. The repertoire holds approximately 150,000 clones, with around 84% as singletons. CDR1 MDHEN and CDR2 SYDVKM come from the germline V gene. The CDR3 sequence is 15 residues long. The V and J ends lost 2 bases and 0 bases respectively, with 7 bases between them. The chain recombines TRBV28 with TRBJ2-2; TRBD1 is a possible D gene (5 bases). This clonotype was obtained from a boy between 2 and 10 years old in good health and CMV-seronegative. Sequences were obtained from PBMCs. The CDR3 sequence is CASSLPRANTGELFF. CDR3 nucleotides: TGTGCCAGCAGTTTACCCAGGGCGAACACCGGGGAGCTGTTTTTT.